Following are 2 T cell receptor beta chains from one sample sequenced in a study of blood T cell repertoires in COVID-19. Generated by immunoSEQ multiplex PCR, the TCRdb table keeps only in-frame clones and is missing some. The sample holds tens of thousands of clones, just over 90% seen once. The sequencing input was peripheral blood. These receptors came from a man between 45 and 60 years old with active COVID-19.

The V call is TRBV2, the J call TRBJ2-3; possible D gene TRBD1, 6 bases. The ends were cut back, 8 bases at V and 5 bases at J, with 17 bases in the middle. In germline, CDR1 is SNHLY, CDR2 FYNNEI. The CDR3 extends over 14 amino acids. CDR3 nucleotide sequence: TGTGCCAGCGTCCGCGCAGGGGTGGGAGATACGCAGTATTTT. This translates into CASVRAGVGDTQYF.

This chain connects TRBV13 to TRBJ2-1; 8 nucleotides match TRBD2. V shed 5 bases, J shed 6 bases, and the junction held 12 bases outside the gene matches. The CDR3 length is 16 residues. CDR1 is PRHDT, CDR2 FYEKMQ, per germline (reference sequence). CDR3 DNA sequence: TGTGCCAGCAGCCCCCCCCCGGGGGGGCCCCTCAATGAGCAGTTCTTC. Translation: CASSPPPGGPLNEQFF.